The source of this T cell receptor beta chain is a study of T cells after yellow fever vaccination. Deletions cut 4 bases from V and 5 bases from J, with 11 bases between. The length of the CDR3 is 13 residues. CDR1 and CDR2 (germline): MNHEY, SVGAGI. Each CDR3 protein is one row after TCRdb ran MiXCR on the 5' RACE reads. Of almost 70,000 distinct CDR3 sequences listed, around 6.2% are singletons. This clonotype was seen many times. The TCR sequence derives from a man aged 18 to 29 who received the YFV17D yellow fever vaccine. This rearrangement joins TRBV6-5 to TRBJ1-1, with D perhaps TRBD1 (5 bases). Source: CD4+ T cells sorted from PBMCs, taken less than 16 days after the first yellow fever vaccination. The CDR3: CASSFGGGTEAFF. The CDR3 coding sequence is TGTGCCAGCAGTTTTGGGGGGGGTACTGAAGCTTTCTTT.